The T cell receptor beta chain under discussion was sequenced for a study of CD8+ T cells in alopecia areata (dated by TCRdb to 2017 to 2018). About the full investigation: The treated patients took part in an open-label pilot trial in which moderate-to-severe alopecia areata was treated with oral tofacitinib at 5 to 10 mg twice daily. Tofacitinib was administered for 6 to 18 months, and 6 months of follow-up off drug were then conducted to assess delayed response and recurrence. For the treated patients, the SALT score, which quantifies what percentage of scalp surface area is affected, served as the measure of disease severity. In both human patients and the C3H/HeJ mouse model, the study applied high-throughput TCRbeta sequencing to look at T cell clonal expansion in alopecia areata. Scalp tissue and sorted CD4+ and CD8+ peripheral blood T cells from patchy and totalis/universalis alopecia areata patients and from healthy controls were covered by human TCRbeta sequencing. Patients on tofacitinib were biopsied at baseline and after 4 and 24 weeks of treatment, and several of the patients also had a later scalp biopsy. Clonality in the scalp was compared among normal scalp (n=4), patchy alopecia areata scalp (n=8), and alopecia totalis/universalis scalp (n=8). RNA was obtained with the PAXgene miRNA kit for fixed scalp, the miRNeasy kit for PBMCs, and the RNeasy kit for mouse skin. Amplification of TCRbeta CDR3 regions was done by immunoSEQ multiplex PCR using 35 Vbeta forward primers and 13 Jbeta reverse primers. General conclusions and limits of the study: Shared TCR sequences between patients were less evident than in mice, which may be partly attributable to HLA diversity in the patient population. Lesional scalp, especially in alopecia totalis/universalis, showed higher clonality and more expanded CD8+ clones than normal scalp, suggesting antigenic drive. Unlike mouse skin, where gammadelta T cells dominate, normal human skin contains resident alphabeta T cells that get sequenced too, which complicates analysis of the scalp TCR repertoire. With tofacitinib, both scalp clonality and the number of expanded CD8+ clones among the top 100 scalp clones went down significantly. The treated cohort was small, with a single nonresponder, so links between baseline CD8+ expansion and response need larger studies. During tofacitinib treatment, many expanded lesional clones stuck around in both scalp and blood, and this persistence may partly explain why relapse happens after treatment is stopped.

Taken from cysteine to phenylalanine, the CDR3 has 15 residues. Only the CDR3 portion is preserved as DNA: 45 bases, with reading frame beginning at the first base. For CDR1 and CDR2, the germline V gene lists KGHSH and LQKENI. V loses 1 base of germline sequence and J loses 1 base, and the interval between the two ends is 10 bases. As to this clone: It lacks a known antigen. Base qualities are missing; no much larger clone stands one base away.

Per the publication, the time point label means: 4 weeks on oral tofacitinib. The treatment or condition label of this sample denotes: oral pan-JAK inhibitor, 5-10 mg twice daily. From alopecia areata patients, peripheral blood was collected along with lesional scalp punch biopsies. PBMCs were separated by density centrifugation and stained for CD3, CD4 and CD8, after which CD4+ and CD8+ T cells were sorted on a FACSAria. Library preparation used the immunoSEQ multiplex PCR assay. RNA was extracted from all samples and reverse transcribed into cDNA as template for TCR sequencing. First-strand cDNA was synthesized using SuperScript III with a 2:1 mix of oligo-dT and random hexamers. A synthetic immune receptor repertoire was used to gauge amplification bias, and whatever bias remained was removed computationally. The authors' analysis ran thus. After raw reads were preprocessed to remove errors, the CDR3 was defined following IMGT conventions as running from the conserved cysteine to phenylalanine. Clonality was calculated as 1 minus Shannon entropy normalized by log2 of the number of productive unique TCRs. Whether each scalp clone was CD4 or CD8 was inferred by checking scalp TCRbeta sequences against the CD4 and CD8 repertoires from sorted blood. The table was pulled from immuneACCESS by TCRdb, which kept in-frame rearrangements only. Such tables lose some clones; where checked, under half of the loss comes from unresolved V genes, and the rest has no known cause. The V and J calls and clone size were taken over from that table, and D and trimming were inferred from the DNA. The sample records some 190,000 clones, approximately 56% of which are singletons. Roughly 0.67% of the sample is in the top ten clones.

This clonotype was obtained from a human donor with alopecia areata. In this chain, TRBV18 is recombined with TRBJ2-5; a tentative D call is TRBD1 (6 bases match). Source: CD4+ T cells sorted from blood, taken at week 4, from a patient treated with tofacitinib. The nucleotides are TGTGCCAGCTCACCACAAAGACAGGTCCAAGAGACCCAGTACTTC. Its protein is CASSPQRQVQETQYF.